This TCR beta chain emerged from a study of blood T cell repertoires in COVID-19. This clone was observed a few times. Germline CDR1 SGHKS, CDR2 YYEKEE (reference sequence). CDR3 length equals 15 residues. Trimming took 3 bases from V and 6 from J; bases not matched to a gene: 5. Here immunoSEQ multiplex PCR was the method, and the copy in TCRdb shows in-frame clones only, minus some. Among approximately 230,000 clones listed, roughly four fifths were seen once. Sequencing was performed on PBMCs or T cells enriched from blood (not recorded which). The clonotype was recovered from a man in his forties or fifties who had recovered from COVID-19. J is TRBJ1-5 and V is TRBV5-5; 11 nucleotides line up with TRBD1. CDR3: CASSWTGGPTQPQHF. In nucleotides, the CDR3 is TGTGCCAGCAGCTGGACAGGGGGCCCCACTCAGCCCCAGCATTTT. Filled out from reference TRBV5-5 and TRBJ1-5, the complete variable domain reads DAGVTQSPTHLIKTRGQQVTLRCSPISGHKSVSWYQQVLGQGPQFIFQYYEKEERGRGNFPDRFSARQFPNYSSELNVNALLLGDSALYLCASSWTGGPTQPQHFGDGTRLSIL.